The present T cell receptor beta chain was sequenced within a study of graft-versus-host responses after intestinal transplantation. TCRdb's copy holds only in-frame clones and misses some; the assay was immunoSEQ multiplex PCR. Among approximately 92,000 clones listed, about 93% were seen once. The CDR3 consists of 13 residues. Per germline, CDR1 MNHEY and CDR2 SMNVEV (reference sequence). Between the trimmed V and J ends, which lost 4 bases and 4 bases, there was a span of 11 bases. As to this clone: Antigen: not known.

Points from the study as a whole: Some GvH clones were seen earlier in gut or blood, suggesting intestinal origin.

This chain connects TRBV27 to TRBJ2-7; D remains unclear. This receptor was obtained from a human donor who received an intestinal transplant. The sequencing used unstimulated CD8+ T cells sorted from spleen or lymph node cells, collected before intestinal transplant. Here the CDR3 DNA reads TGTGCCAGCAGTTACGGTACTGAATACGAGCAGTACTTC. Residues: CASSYGTEYEQYF.